This TCR beta chain comes out of a study of OX40 agonist ivuxolimab in advanced cancers. Profiling relied on immunoSEQ multiplex PCR, and the TCRdb table lists in-frame clones only, not all of them. The profile covers more than 25,000 clones, with roughly 80% appearing a single time and roughly a fifth taken by the ten largest. The CDR3 totals 16 residues. Per germline, CDR1 MNHEY and CDR2 SMNVEV (reference sequence). The V end lost 8 bases, the J end lost 7 bases, and 24 bases lay between the germline ends. This clone showed up just a few times. This chain links TRBV27 with TRBJ1-5; tentatively, D is TRBD1 (5 bases). The source material was CD4+ or CD8+ T cells sorted from blood, sampled in a trial of the OX40 agonist ivuxolimab. The source of this sequence is an adult with an advanced solid tumor such as melanoma, head and neck, liver or kidney cancer. CDR3 coding DNA: TGTGCCAGCCGAAGTTTCGGGGGAGGGGCCCAGCAGCCCCAGCATTTT. Translated, it gives CASRSFGGGAQQPQHF.